What follows are 8 T cell receptor beta chains derived from one specimen sequenced in a study of blood T cell repertoires in COVID-19. Sequencing was performed with immunoSEQ multiplex PCR; in TCRdb, only in-frame clones are kept and a portion is missing. The sample carries about 240,000 clones, about 91% recorded once. The sample was PBMCs or T cells enriched from blood (not recorded which). The receptors stem from a woman aged 30 to 39 with acute COVID-19.

J is TRBJ1-2 and V is TRBV5-1, with D possibly matching TRBD1 (5 bases). Germline V gene sequence: CDR1 SGHRS, CDR2 YFSETQ. CDR3 length: 16 residues. V dropped 3 bases and J dropped 4 bases, with 19 bases sitting between them. The CDR3 here is CASSSSPRQSSYGYTF. The CDR3 nucleotides read TGCGCCAGCAGCTCCTCCCCCAGACAGAGCTCCTATGGCTACACCTTC.

CDR3 residues: CAISERTGGQTEAFF. CDR3 bases: TGTGCCATCAGTGAAAGGACAGGGGGCCAAACTGAAGCTTTCTTT. This chain links TRBV10-3 with TRBJ1-1; 11 nucleotides align to TRBD1. This CDR3 has 15 residues. Trimming removed 3 bases from V and 5 bases from J; junction bases left unmatched: 5. In germline, CDR1 is ENHRY, CDR2 SYGVKD.

This chain uses TRBV19 with TRBJ1-5; 7 positions agree with TRBD1. The CDR3 loop spans 14 amino acids. In germline, CDR1 is LNHDA, CDR2 SQIVND (reference sequence). V shed 6 bases and J 8 bases; nucleotides not matched to a gene: 10. CDR3 protein: CASSDRDNSEPQHF. The CDR3 nucleotides read TGTGCCAGTAGCGACAGGGATAATTCGGAGCCCCAGCATTTT.

The chain employs TRBV2 and TRBJ1-5; D is uncertain. V was clipped by 4 bases and J by 4 bases, with 8 bases between them. Germline V CDR1 and CDR2: SNHLY, FYNNEI. This CDR3 comprises 13 residues. CDR3 coding DNA: TGTGCCAGCAGTGGGGAGTTGAATCAGCCCCAGCATTTT. Its protein product is CASSGELNQPQHF.

In DNA, the CDR3 is TGTGCCACCAGAGGACAGGGCGACACTGAAGCTTTCTTT. This gives the protein CATRGQGDTEAFF. The rearrangement uses TRBV10-3 and TRBJ1-1; 8 nucleotides line up with TRBD1. After removal of 10 bases from V and 3 bases from J, the junction contained 7 bases not matched to a gene. CDR3 size: 13 residues. Looked up from germline, CDR1 is ENHRY and CDR2 is SYGVKD.

In DNA form, the CDR3 reads TGTGCCAGCTCACCCATGGGACAGTATGGCTACACCTTC. Its protein is CASSPMGQYGYTF. The V and J genes are TRBV18 and TRBJ1-2, with 7 bases matching TRBD1. CDR3 length: 13 residues. The V gene's germline CDR1 is KGHSH and CDR2 LQKENI. The J segment lost 5 bases and the V segment lost 3 bases, leaving 3 bases of the junction unmatched.

This rearrangement joins TRBV7-6 to TRBJ2-7, with 7 nucleotides matching TRBD1. The germline CDR1 and CDR2 sequences are SGHVS and FNYEAQ. The CDR3 extends over 16 amino acids. The ends lost 5 bases at V and 0 bases at J; junction bases unmatched: 10. Written as DNA, the CDR3 is TGTGCCAGCAGCATGGGGCCTCAGGGGGTCTCCTACGAGCAGTACTTC. Protein sequence: CASSMGPQGVSYEQYF.

The J gene is TRBJ1-1, the V gene TRBV11-2, with D uncertain. The germline V gene has CDR1 SGHAT and CDR2 FQNNGV. Deletions cut 2 bases from V and 7 bases from J, with 14 bases between. The CDR3 runs 14 residues. In DNA, the CDR3 is TGTGCCAGCAGCTTATTTGCCTCCCCGGGTGAAGCTTTCTTT. It translates to CASSLFASPGEAFF.